This T cell receptor beta chain was retrieved from a study of blood T cell repertoires in COVID-19. About the research overall: There were acute and convalescent COVID-19 samples, and they came from the United States, Italy and Spain. The analysed material was cDNA or gDNA that came from T cells, B-cell-depleted T cells, or PBMCs.

Authors' data handling: Amplification of reference gene primers was used by the study to estimate nucleated cell counts. Generated by immunoSEQ multiplex PCR, the TCRdb table keeps only in-frame clones and is missing some. That table gives V, J and clone size, and the DNA gave D and trimming. The sample lists approximately 100,000 clones, roughly 90% occurring once. The CDR3 has 15 residues. CDR1 is SGHTA and CDR2 is FQGNSA in the germline V gene. Trimming shortened V by 3 bases and J by 4 bases, and 15 bases separated the two germline ends. Seattle patient enrollment occurred during active infection, with longitudinal follow-up thereafter.

Sequencing was done on a sample of peripheral blood. This receptor was taken from a human donor with COVID-19, enrolled during active disease. The donor label of this sample is uncertain. The genes are TRBV7-2 and TRBJ1-2; the D gene is possibly TRBD1 (6 bases). The CDR3 DNA is TGTGCCAGCAGCTTCTCAGGGAGGGGGATCTATGGCTACACCTTC. It codes for CASSFSGRGIYGYTF. Filled out from reference TRBV7-2 and TRBJ1-2, the complete variable domain reads GAGVSQSPSNKVTEKGKDVELRCDPISGHTALYWYRQSLGQGLEFLIYFQGNSAPDKSGLPSDRFSAERTGGSVSTLTIQRTQQEDSAVYLCASSFSGRGIYGYTFGSGTRLTVV.